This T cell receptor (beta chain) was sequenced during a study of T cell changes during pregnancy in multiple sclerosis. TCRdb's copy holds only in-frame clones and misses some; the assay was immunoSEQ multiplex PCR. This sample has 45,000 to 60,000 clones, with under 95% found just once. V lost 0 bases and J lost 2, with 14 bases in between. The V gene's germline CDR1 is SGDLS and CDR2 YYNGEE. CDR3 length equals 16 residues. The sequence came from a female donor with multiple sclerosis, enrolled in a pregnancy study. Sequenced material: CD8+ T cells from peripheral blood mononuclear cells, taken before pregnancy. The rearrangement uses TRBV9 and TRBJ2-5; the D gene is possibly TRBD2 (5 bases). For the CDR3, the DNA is TGTGCCAGCAGCGTAGATCGGTATCCGGGGCAAGAGACCCAGTACTTC. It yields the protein CASSVDRYPGQETQYF.